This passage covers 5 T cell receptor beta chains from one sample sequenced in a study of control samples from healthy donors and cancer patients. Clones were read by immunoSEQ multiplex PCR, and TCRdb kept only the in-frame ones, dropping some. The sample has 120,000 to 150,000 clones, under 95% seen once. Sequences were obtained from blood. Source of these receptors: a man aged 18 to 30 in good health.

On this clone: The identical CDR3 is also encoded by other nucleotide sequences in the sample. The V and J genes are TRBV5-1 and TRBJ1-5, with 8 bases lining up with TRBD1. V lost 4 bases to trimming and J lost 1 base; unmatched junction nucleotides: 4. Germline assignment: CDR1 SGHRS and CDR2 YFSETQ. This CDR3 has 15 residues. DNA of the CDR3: TGCGCCAGCAGCACTGGGACAGGAAGCAATCAGCCCCAGCATTTT. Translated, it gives CASSTGTGSNQPQHF. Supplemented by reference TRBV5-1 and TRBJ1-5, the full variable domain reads KAGVTQTPRYLIKTRGQQVTLSCSPISGHRSVSWYQQTPGQGLQFLFEYFSETQRNKGNFPGRFSGRQFSNSRSEMNVSTLELGDSALYLCASSTGTGSNQPQHFGDGTRLSIL.

CDR3 residues: CAISQGGAETQYF. CDR3 coding DNA: TGTGCCATCAGTCAAGGAGGGGCGGAGACCCAGTACTTC. The chain couples TRBV10-3 to TRBJ2-5; D is perhaps TRBD2 (6 bases). The CDR3 is 13 residues long. V lost 5 bases and J lost 5, with 12 bases in between. In germline, CDR1 is ENHRY, CDR2 SYGVKD.

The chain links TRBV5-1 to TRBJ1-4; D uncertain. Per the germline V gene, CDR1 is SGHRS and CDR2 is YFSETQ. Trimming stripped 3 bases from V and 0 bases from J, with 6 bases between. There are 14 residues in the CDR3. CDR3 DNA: TGCGCCAGCAGCTACACAACAACTAATGAAAAACTGTTTTTT. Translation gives CASSYTTTNEKLFF.

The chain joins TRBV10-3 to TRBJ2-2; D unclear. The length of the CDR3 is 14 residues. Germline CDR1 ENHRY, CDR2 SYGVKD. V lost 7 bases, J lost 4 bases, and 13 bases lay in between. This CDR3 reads CAIKPPTATGELFF. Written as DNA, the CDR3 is TGTGCCATCAAGCCACCCACGGCCACCGGGGAGCTGTTTTTT.

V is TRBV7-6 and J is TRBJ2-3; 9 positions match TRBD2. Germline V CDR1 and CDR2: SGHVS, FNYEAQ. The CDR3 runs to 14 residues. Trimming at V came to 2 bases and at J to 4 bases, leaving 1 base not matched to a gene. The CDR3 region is CASSLQREADTQYF. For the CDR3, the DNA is TGTGCCAGCAGCTTACAGCGGGAGGCAGATACGCAGTATTTT.